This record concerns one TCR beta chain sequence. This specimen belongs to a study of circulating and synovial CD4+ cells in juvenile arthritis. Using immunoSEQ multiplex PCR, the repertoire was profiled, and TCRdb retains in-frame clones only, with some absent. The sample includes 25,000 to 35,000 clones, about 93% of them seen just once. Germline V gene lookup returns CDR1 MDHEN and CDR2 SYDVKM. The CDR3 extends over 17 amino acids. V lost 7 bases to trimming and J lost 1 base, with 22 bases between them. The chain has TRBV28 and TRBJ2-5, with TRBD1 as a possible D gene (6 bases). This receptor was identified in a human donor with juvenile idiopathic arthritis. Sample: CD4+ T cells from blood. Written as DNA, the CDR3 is TGTGCCAGCACCTTCCACCCTCGGACAGTTGGCCAAGAGACCCAGTACTTC. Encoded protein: CASTFHPRTVGQETQYF.